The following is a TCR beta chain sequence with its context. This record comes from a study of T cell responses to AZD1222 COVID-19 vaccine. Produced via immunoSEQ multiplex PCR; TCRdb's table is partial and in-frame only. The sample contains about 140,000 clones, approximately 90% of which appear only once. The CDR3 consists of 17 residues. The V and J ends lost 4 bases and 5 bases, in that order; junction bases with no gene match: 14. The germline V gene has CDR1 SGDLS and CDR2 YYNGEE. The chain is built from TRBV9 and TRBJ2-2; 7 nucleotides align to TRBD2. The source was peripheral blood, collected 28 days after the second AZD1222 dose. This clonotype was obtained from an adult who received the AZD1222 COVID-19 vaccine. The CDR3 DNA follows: TGTGCCAGCAGCCTTTTCCTAGCGGCTGGGAGGACCGGGGAGCTGTTTTTT. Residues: CASSLFLAAGRTGELFF.